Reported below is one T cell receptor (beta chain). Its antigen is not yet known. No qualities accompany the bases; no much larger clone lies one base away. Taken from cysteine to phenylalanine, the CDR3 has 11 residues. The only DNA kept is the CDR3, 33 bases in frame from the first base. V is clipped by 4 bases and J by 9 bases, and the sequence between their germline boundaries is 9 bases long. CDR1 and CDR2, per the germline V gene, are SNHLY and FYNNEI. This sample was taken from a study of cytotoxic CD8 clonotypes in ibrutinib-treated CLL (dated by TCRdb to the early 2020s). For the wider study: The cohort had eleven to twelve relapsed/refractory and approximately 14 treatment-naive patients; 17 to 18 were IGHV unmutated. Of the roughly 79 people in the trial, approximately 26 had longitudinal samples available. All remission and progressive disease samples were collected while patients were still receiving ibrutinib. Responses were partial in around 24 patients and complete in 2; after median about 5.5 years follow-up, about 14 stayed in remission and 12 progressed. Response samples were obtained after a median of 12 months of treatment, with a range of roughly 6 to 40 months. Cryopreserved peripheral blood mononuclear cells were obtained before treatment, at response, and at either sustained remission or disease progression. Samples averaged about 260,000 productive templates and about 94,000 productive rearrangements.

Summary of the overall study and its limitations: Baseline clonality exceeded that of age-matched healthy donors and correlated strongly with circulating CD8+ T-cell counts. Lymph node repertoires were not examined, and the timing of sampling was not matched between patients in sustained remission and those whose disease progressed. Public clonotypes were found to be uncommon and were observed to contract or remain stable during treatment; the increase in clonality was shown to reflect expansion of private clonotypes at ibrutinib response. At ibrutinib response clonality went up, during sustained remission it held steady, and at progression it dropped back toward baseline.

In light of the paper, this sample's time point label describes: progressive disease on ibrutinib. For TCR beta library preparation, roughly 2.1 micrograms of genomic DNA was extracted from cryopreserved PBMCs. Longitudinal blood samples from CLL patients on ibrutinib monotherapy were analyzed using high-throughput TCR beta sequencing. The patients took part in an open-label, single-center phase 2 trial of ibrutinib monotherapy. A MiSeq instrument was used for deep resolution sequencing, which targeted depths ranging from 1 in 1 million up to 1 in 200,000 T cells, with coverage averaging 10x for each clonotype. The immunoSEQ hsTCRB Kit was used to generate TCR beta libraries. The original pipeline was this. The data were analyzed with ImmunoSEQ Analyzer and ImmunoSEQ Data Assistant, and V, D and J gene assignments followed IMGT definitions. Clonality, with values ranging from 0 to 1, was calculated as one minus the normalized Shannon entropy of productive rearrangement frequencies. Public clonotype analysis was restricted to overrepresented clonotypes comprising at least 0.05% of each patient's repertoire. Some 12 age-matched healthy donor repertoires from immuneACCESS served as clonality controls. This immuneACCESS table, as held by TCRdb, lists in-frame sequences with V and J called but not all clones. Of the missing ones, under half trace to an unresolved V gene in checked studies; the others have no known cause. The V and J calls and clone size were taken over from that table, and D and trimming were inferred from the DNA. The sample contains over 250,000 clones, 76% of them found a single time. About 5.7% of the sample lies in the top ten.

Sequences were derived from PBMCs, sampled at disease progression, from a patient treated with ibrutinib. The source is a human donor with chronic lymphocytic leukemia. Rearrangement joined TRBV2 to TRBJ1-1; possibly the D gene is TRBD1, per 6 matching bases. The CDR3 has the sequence CASSVRGKAFF. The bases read TGTGCCAGCAGTGTCAGGGGAAAAGCTTTCTTT.